The source of this T cell receptor (beta chain) is a study of T cell repertoires in cytomegalovirus infection. Across the whole study: Peptides in the study included HLA-C-restricted and HLA-B-restricted CMV epitopes. From public TCR beta signatures came an indication of both CMV infection and matching HLA type.

TCRdb itself ran the reads through MiXCR, one entry per CDR3 protein. The sample includes approximately 300,000 distinct CDR3 sequences, 25% to 30% of them seen just once. Germline loops: CDR1 SGHNT, CDR2 YENEEA. Trimming stripped 1 base from V and 4 bases from J, with 17 bases between. The CDR3 contains 17 residues. This clonotype came up a few times. Its matching antigen is unknown. The specimen comprised cultured PBMCs, sampled from culture after CMV antigen stimulation. J is TRBJ2-1 and V is TRBV11-3, with a possible D match to TRBD1 (5 bases). The TCR was taken from a human donor in good health (CMV status not recorded). Some clones in this sample may be carry-over from other donors' samples. The CDR3 DNA sequence: TGTGCCAGCAGCTTAGGGGGCGGACCAACGGTTTACAATGAGCAGTTCTTC. Translation: CASSLGGGPTVYNEQFF.